These 9 T cell receptor beta chains came from one sample sequenced in a study of shared clonotypes between healthy human individuals. Naive CD8 isolation took CD45RO-negative cells positively selected for CCR7 and excluded terminally differentiated effector memory CD45RA+ cells. Some clones are missing from TCRdb's copy, which holds only in-frame ones; the method was immunoSEQ multiplex PCR. This table has approximately 840,000 clones, around 96% appearing once. Sequenced sample: naive CD8+ T cells sorted from blood. The receptors here all came from a man between 25 and 39 years old in good health.

J is TRBJ2-5 and V is TRBV5-6; D is perhaps TRBD1 or TRBD2 (5 bases each). V dropped 4 bases and J dropped 2 bases, with 12 bases sitting between them. The CDR3 runs to 14 residues. Germline V lookup: CDR1 SGHDT, CDR2 YYEEEE. CDR3 nucleotide sequence: TGTGCCAGCAGCATGGGGGTACGGCAAGAGACCCAGTACTTC. This translates into CASSMGVRQETQYF.

J is TRBJ2-1 and V is TRBV29-1, with 9 bases aligning to TRBD1. The junction had 7 bases not matched to a gene; V was cut back by 1 base and J by 3 bases. The germline V gene encodes CDR1 SQVTM and CDR2 ANQGSEA. The CDR3 contains 16 residues. CDR3 amino acids: CSVEVVGTGFYNEQFF. Written as DNA, the CDR3 is TGCAGCGTTGAAGTTGTTGGGACAGGGTTCTACAATGAGCAGTTCTTC.

V is TRBV6-1 and J is TRBJ2-1; a weak D match, TRBD1 (6 bases). Germline assignment: CDR1 MNHNS and CDR2 SASEGT. This CDR3 region has 11 residues. Between the trimmed V and J ends, which lost 8 bases and 14 bases, there was a span of 16 bases. CDR3 protein: CASPTGTLEFF. As DNA, the CDR3 is TGTGCCAGCCCGACAGGAACTTTGGAGTTCTTC.

As regards this clone: One end of the junction does not line up with germline, which may come from a read error. The chain uses TRBV15 and TRBJ1-2, with unresolved D. CDR3 size: 12 residues. The germline V gene encodes CDR1 LNHNV and CDR2 YYDKDF (reference sequence). The CDR3 reads CATSRGRESAAF. The CDR3 DNA reads as TGTGCCACCAGCAGAGGAAGGGAGAGCGCCGCCTTC.

The gene calls are TRBV13 and TRBJ2-3; 7 nucleotides match TRBD2. CDR3 size: 16 residues. Trimming took 3 bases from V and 1 from J; bases not matched to a gene: 7. The germline CDR1 and CDR2 sequences are PRHDT and FYEKMQ (reference sequence). The DNA for the CDR3 is TGTGCCAGCAGCTTTCGGGAGGAGTTAGGCACAGATACGCAGTATTTT. This encodes CASSFREELGTDTQYF.

The genes are TRBV29-1 and TRBJ2-1, with unresolved D. The CDR3 loop spans 12 amino acids. Per the germline V gene, CDR1 is SQVTM and CDR2 is ANQGSEA. Trimming took off 6 bases at V and 6 bases at J, with 12 bases between the two ends. DNA for the CDR3: TGCAGCGTCGACCTAGAATCCAATGAGCAGTTCTTC. It encodes CSVDLESNEQFF.

The chain carries TRBV6-5 and TRBJ2-7; TRBD1 is a possible D gene (6 bases). Between the trimmed V and J ends, which lost 2 bases and 4 bases, there was a span of 15 bases. The CDR3 loop spans 15 amino acids. In germline, CDR1 is MNHEY, CDR2 SVGAGI. The CDR3 bases are TGTGCCAGCAGTTACGTACAGGGTAACCAATACGAGCAGTACTTC. Translation gives CASSYVQGNQYEQYF.

For the CDR3, the DNA is TGTGCCAGCAGCTTGATTTCGGGTAAGAACGAGCAGTACTTC. Encoded protein: CASSLISGKNEQYF. The chain is built from TRBV5-4 and TRBJ2-7; D is uncertain. The CDR3 length is 14 residues. Trimming cost V 1 base and J 5 bases, with 13 bases left between them. In germline, CDR1 is SGHNT, CDR2 YYREEE (reference sequence).

The V gene is TRBV5-6, the J gene TRBJ1-1; the D is unclear. CDR3 size: 12 residues. Trimming shortened V by 0 bases and J by 8 bases, and 8 bases separated the two germline ends. Per the germline V gene, CDR1 is SGHDT and CDR2 is YYEEEE. The CDR3 loop reads CASSLGIGEAFF. The CDR3 nucleotides read TGTGCCAGCAGCTTGGGGATTGGGGAAGCTTTCTTT.